This T cell receptor (beta chain) was identified during a study of T cells after yellow fever vaccination. Study at large: Libraries from low-cell-number fractions were prepared with the SMART-Seq v4 Ultra Low Input RNA kit.

The length of the CDR3 is 15 residues. The germline V and J ends were trimmed by 5 bases and 5 bases, with 18 bases remaining between them. CDR1 MNHEY and CDR2 SMNVEV come from the germline V gene (reference sequence). Findings and limits, study-wide: Contamination of FACS-sorted repertoires by abundant clonotypes from the bulk population could occur. A large majority of primary-vaccination clones showed up again after the booster (around 95% CD4, about 90% CD8). The secondary response showed a weaker magnitude and a faster peak, day 5 versus 15.

As for this clonotype: The target antigen is unknown.

TCRdb re-called the 5' RACE reads with MiXCR, one entry per CDR3 protein. The sample lists around 400,000 distinct CDR3 sequences, roughly 12% occurring once. The TCR comes from a man between 18 and 29 years old who received the YFV17D yellow fever vaccine. This material consisted of PBMCs, taken on the day of the first yellow fever vaccination. V usage is TRBV27 and J usage is TRBJ1-1; weak D call: TRBD1 (6 bases). CDR3 nucleotide sequence: TGTGCCAGCAGTAAAAGGGGGACCCAGGGAACTGAAGCTTTCTTT. This translates into CASSKRGTQGTEAFF.